This record covers a single T cell receptor (beta chain). The target of this receptor is not known. Nothing much larger sits one base from this clone, and base qualities are not available. Library construction relied on the immunoSEQ multiplex PCR assay. An external provider carried out the TCRbeta CDR3 sequencing as a commercial service. In the original analysis: The analyses used productive nucleotide sequences together with amino acid sequences obtained by in silico translation. Diversity was measured with Renyi entropy across alpha values, using the median of 200 repeated subsamples to equalise sample size. The distance between each pair of repertoires was calculated as one minus the Chao-modified Jaccard index, which corrects for under-sampling, and this distance was used for clustering. Frequency-weighted overlap with synovial clonotypes was computed at 200 sample sizes with 200 draws without replacement at each size, and the value at the size of the smaller sample was reported. This is the immuneACCESS table as TCRdb keeps it, with only in-frame sequences that have V and J called. A part of the clones is gone; compared with another copy, unresolved V genes explain less than half, and the rest is unexplained. V, J and clone size are those of that table, while D and trimming were read from the DNA. The sample has tens of thousands of clones on record, about 95% of them singletons. The ten largest account for roughly 0.69% of the sample.

The sequenced samples came from patients who had active juvenile idiopathic arthritis. Cells were sorted right after thawing, and dead cells were excluded with Live/Dead Fixable Near-IR Stain. The sample belongs to a study of circulating and synovial CD4+ cells in juvenile arthritis (dated by TCRdb to between 2012 and 2015). About the study as a whole: Within each patient, the study compared the TCRbeta CDR3 repertoires of three groups: circulating HLA-DR+ CD4 T cells, bulk blood CD4 T cells, and synovial CD4 T cells. The goal of the repertoire sequencing was to confirm that synovial clonotypes were enriched in a circulating synovial-like CD4 T cell subset. Overall study results and their limits: The difference between circulating pathogenic-like lymphocytes and bulk blood T cells was not detected by traditional Vbeta family usage analysis. Because overlap with synovium was found to increase with sequencing depth, the full repertoire overlap was likely underestimated by the measured shared-clonotype fractions. CPL and bulk blood CD4 samples differed in T cell genome counts by at least an order of magnitude, so sample-size effects were addressed. Circulating pathogenic-like lymphocytes were found to cluster with synovial T cells, and a substantially higher fraction of CDR3 sequences was shared with synovium by circulating pathogenic-like lymphocytes than by bulk blood. Compared with bulk blood CD4 repertoires, both the synovial and the circulating pathogenic-like lymphocyte repertoires were less diverse, and some CPL samples were as oligoclonal as synovium.

The CDR3, from cysteine to phenylalanine, totals 18 residues. The retained sequence is limited to the CDR3, 54 bases, with the frame set at the first base. The germline V end is reduced by 4 bases and the J end by 2 bases; junction bases left unmatched: 13. The germline V gene specifies SGHAT as CDR1 and FQNNGV as CDR2. Input material: CD4+ T cells from blood. The clonotype was recovered from a human donor with juvenile idiopathic arthritis. The chain joins TRBV11-2 to TRBJ2-7; TRBD2 agrees with 11 junctional bases. The DNA is TGTGCCAGCAGCTCGGAGTTAGCGGGGGGGATCCTTACCTACGAGCAGTACTTC. It specifies CASSSELAGGILTYEQYF.